These 4 T cell receptor beta chains originate from one sample sequenced in a study of CD8 T cells in Susac syndrome. About 0.45 to 1 ug RNA was reverse transcribed with random hexamers. TCRdb reanalysed the immunoSEQ multiplex PCR reads using MiXCR and keeps one entry per CDR3 protein. The sample lists roughly 140,000 distinct CDR3 sequences; around 95% were seen once. Sequencing was carried out using CD4+ T cells from PBMCs. Receptor source: a human donor with Susac syndrome.

DNA of the CDR3: TGTGCCAGCAGCCCCGTCTCCTACGAGCAGTACTTC. Protein: CASSPVSYEQYF. The V call is TRBV7-9, the J call TRBJ2-7; D call uncertain. Germline V gene lookup returns CDR1 SEHNR and CDR2 FQNEAQ (reference sequence). Between the trimmed V and J ends, which lost 5 bases and 0 bases, there was a span of 5 bases. The CDR3 runs 12 residues.

This chain connects TRBV4-1 to TRBJ1-5; TRBD1 aligns across 8 bases. With V trimmed by 1 base and J by 2 bases, 4 bases remained unmatched. Germline CDR1 MGHRA, CDR2 YSYEKL. CDR3 length: 16 amino acids. The CDR3 sequence is CASSQVMGQGNQPQHF. CDR3 bases: TGCGCCAGCAGCCAAGTAATGGGACAGGGCAATCAGCCCCAGCATTTT.

CDR3 protein: CASSLKLAGASTDTQYF. In DNA form, the CDR3 reads TGTGCCAGCAGCCTAAAACTAGCGGGTGCTAGCACAGATACGCAGTATTTT. The J gene is TRBJ2-3, the V gene TRBV5-6; TRBD2 agrees at 9 bases. The germline V gene encodes CDR1 SGHDT and CDR2 YYEEEE. With V trimmed by 4 bases and J by 0 bases, 9 bases remained unmatched. This CDR3 has 17 residues.

The chain combines TRBV20-1 with TRBJ1-2, with D tentatively TRBD1 (5 bases). The CDR3 totals 13 residues. V lost 6 bases, J lost 1 base, and 12 bases lay in between. Per germline, CDR1 DFQATT and CDR2 SNEGSKA (reference sequence). In nucleotides, the CDR3 is TGCAGTGCAACGCGGGGCCTTAACTATGGCTACACCTTC. Protein product: CSATRGLNYGYTF.